The 14 T cell receptor beta chains listed next were all sequenced from one sample in a study of beta chain features in type 1 diabetes. Investigators reverse transcribed all isolated RNA, so they sequenced expressed TCRB transcripts. Clones were sequenced by immunoSEQ multiplex PCR, and TCRdb holds only the in-frame ones, with some missing. The table lists 250,000 to 300,000 clones, approximately 15% of them singletons, with less than 0.02% in the top ten. Their recognized antigens are unknown. General study results and limits: Among patients with Type 1 diabetes, TCRB CDR3s were moderately but significantly shorter in every one of the four CD4+ subsets.

Input material: naive CD4+ T cells from blood. All receptors come from a man in his thirties or forties with type 1 diabetes.

V is TRBV14 and J is TRBJ1-1; 11 nucleotides match TRBD1. Germline values: CDR1 SGHDN, CDR2 FVKESK. Trimming removed 4 bases from V and 3 bases from J; junction bases left unmatched: 10. The CDR3 length is 17 residues. The CDR3 here is CASSLRTGGIRDTEAFF. CDR3 coding DNA: TGTGCCAGCAGCCTTCGGACAGGGGGCATCCGGGACACTGAAGCTTTCTTT.

This rearrangement joins TRBV25-1 to TRBJ2-7; the D is unclear. This CDR3 contains 14 residues. V was clipped by 2 bases and J by 0 bases, with 8 bases between them. The germline V gene encodes CDR1 MGHDK and CDR2 SYGVNS. CDR3 sequence reads: CASSESGASYEQYF. CDR3 bases: TGTGCCAGCAGTGAAAGTGGAGCCTCCTACGAGCAGTACTTC.

The rearrangement uses TRBV7-3 and TRBJ2-5, with D possibly matching TRBD2 (6 bases). Trimming removed 5 bases at V and 10 bases at J, with 17 bases between. CDR3 size: 13 residues. Per germline, CDR1 SGHTA and CDR2 FQGTGA. CDR3 DNA: TGTGCCAGCAGCGAAACGGGACTGAGAGGCCAGTACTTC. This gives the protein CASSETGLRGQYF.

The rearrangement links TRBV28 to TRBJ2-7, with 9 positions matching TRBD1. V was clipped by 2 bases and J by 3 bases; unmatched bases: 14. The CDR3 has 18 residues. The germline CDR1 and CDR2 sequences are MDHEN and SYDVKM. CDR3 residues: CASSLNPSWTGANYEQYF. The CDR3 DNA sequence: TGTGCCAGCAGTTTAAACCCCTCCTGGACAGGGGCCAACTACGAGCAGTACTTC.

The V call is TRBV10-3, the J call TRBJ2-1; 10 bases map to TRBD2. With V trimmed by 0 bases and J by 8 bases, 7 bases remained unmatched. Germline lookup yields CDR1 ENHRY and CDR2 SYGVKD. The CDR3 extends over 16 amino acids. The CDR3 sequence: CAISESSGRAGDEQFF. As DNA, the CDR3 is TGTGCCATCAGTGAGTCCAGCGGGAGGGCTGGCGATGAGCAGTTCTTC.

Only one count was recorded for this clone. The V and J genes are TRBV4-1 and TRBJ2-1; 7 bases map to TRBD2. CDR1 MGHRA and CDR2 YSYEKL come from the germline V gene. The V segment lost 4 bases and the J segment 7 bases; nucleotides outside the gene matches: 10. The length of the CDR3 is 15 residues. Written as DNA, the CDR3 is TGCGCCAGCAGCCCCCGGGGAGGGAGAACAAATGAGCAGTTCTTC. Amino acids: CASSPRGGRTNEQFF.

This clone was counted a few times. V is TRBV28 and J is TRBJ2-2; possible D gene TRBD2, 5 bases. The CDR3 spans 14 residues. V lost 4 bases to trimming and J lost 7 bases, with 13 bases between them. Germline V gives CDR1 MDHEN, CDR2 SYDVKM. The CDR3 coding sequence is TGTGCCAGCAGTTCCCCTCCTAGCAACGGGGAGCTGTTTTTT. This encodes CASSSPPSNGELFF.

The chain uses TRBV7-3 and TRBJ2-1, with 7 positions matching TRBD2. The V gene end was trimmed by 4 bases and the J gene end by 0 bases; junction bases not matched to a gene: 9. Germline CDR1 and CDR2: SGHTA and FQGTGA. The CDR3 runs to 17 residues. The CDR3, as DNA: TGTGCCAGCAGCTCGGGAAGCGGGAAAGGCTCCTACAATGAGCAGTTCTTC. The encoded protein is CASSSGSGKGSYNEQFF.

This clone was counted between two and nine times. V is TRBV29-1 and J is TRBJ1-1, with 10 bases aligning to TRBD1. The CDR3 runs 13 residues. Germline V gene lookup returns CDR1 SQVTM and CDR2 ANQGSEA. V was clipped by 7 bases and J by 4 bases; unmatched bases: 6. In DNA, the CDR3 is TGCAGCGCGCACCGACAGGGGGCCACTGAAGCTTTCTTT. Its translation: CSAHRQGATEAFF.

V and J are TRBV4-1 and TRBJ2-1, with 8 bases identical to TRBD2. From germline, CDR1 is MGHRA and CDR2 YSYEKL. The length of the CDR3 is 16 residues. Trimming took 1 base from V and 6 from J; bases not matched to a gene: 8. The CDR3 DNA follows: TGCGCCAGCAGCCAAGCGGGAGGGCCGAGTGGCAATGAGCAGTTCTTC. Translating it yields CASSQAGGPSGNEQFF.

This sequence joins TRBV28 and TRBJ1-4; 9 bases are shared with TRBD1. CDR3 size: 14 residues. The germline CDR1 and CDR2 sequences are MDHEN and SYDVKM. J gave up 8 bases and V 6 bases, and 7 bases lay outside the gene matches. The DNA for the CDR3 is TGTGCCAGCAGAGAACAGGGGGCGAGCGAAAAACTGTTTTTT. Its translation is CASREQGASEKLFF.

This clone turned up a few times. The chain has TRBV7-2 and TRBJ2-1; D may be TRBD2 (5 bases). This CDR3 contains 13 residues. The V end was cut by 1 base, the J end by 8 bases, with 9 bases between. Germline assignment: CDR1 SGHTA and CDR2 FQGNSA. CDR3 region: CASSLVSGDEQFF. The CDR3 coding sequence is TGTGCCAGCAGCTTAGTCAGCGGAGATGAGCAGTTCTTC.

The genes are TRBV21-1 and TRBJ2-7; TRBD2 is the table's D call, not checked against the DNA. TRBV21-1 corresponds to a pseudogene. This CDR3 contains 10 residues. The CDR3 DNA is TGTGCCAGCAACGGGGGCGAGCAGTACTTC. It is translated as CASNGGEQYF.

A few counts support this clone. The chain couples TRBV5-4 to TRBJ2-5; a possible D gene is TRBD1 (5 bases). The V end was cut by 0 bases, the J end by 6 bases, with 9 bases between. CDR1 and CDR2 (germline): SGHNT, YYREEE (reference sequence). The CDR3 is 13 amino acids. This chain's CDR3 is CASSLEQGKTQYF. As DNA, the CDR3 is TGTGCCAGCAGCTTGGAGCAGGGAAAGACCCAGTACTTC.